Listed below are T cell receptor beta chains from one sample, sequenced in a study of cytomegalovirus exposure and HLA in healthy donors. This table comes from immunoSEQ multiplex PCR, and its TCRdb copy is limited to in-frame clones, with some not included. The sample gives 150,000 to 200,000 clones, about 72% of which show up once; under 2.5% is in the top ten. Sequencing was done on a sample of PBMCs. The receptors stem from a human donor in good health. Each CDR3 is given with its conserved first and last residue. The order of the fields is J gene, clone size, V gene, D gene, CDR3 protein, CDR3 DNA. A D gene is named only where the DNA matches it firmly. The listing skips clone size in some rows; elsewhere it reads once, few, many or a size class.

TRBJ2-1 | . | TRBV5-1 | TRBD2 | CASSLGLAGGQEQFF | TGCGCCAGCAGCTTGGGACTAGCGGGGGGCCAAGAGCAGTTCTTC
TRBJ1-1 | . | TRBV25-1 | TRBD1 | CASRGQGTEAFF | TGTGCCAGCCGCGGACAGGGGACTGAAGCTTTCTTT
TRBJ2-1 | few | TRBV6-1 | TRBD2 | CASSEEAGDYNEQFF | TGTGCCAGCAGTGAAGAAGCGGGGGACTACAATGAGCAGTTCTTC
TRBJ2-4 | . | TRBV19 | TRBD1 | CASHPGGGKNIQYF | TGTGCCAGTCATCCAGGGGGCGGCAAAAACATTCAGTACTTC
TRBJ2-1 | few | TRBV30 | . | CAWTRLAYNEQFF | TGTGCCTGGACCCGACTAGCCTACAATGAGCAGTTCTTC
TRBJ1-1 | . | TRBV7-6 | . | CASSSQGNTEAFF | TGTGCCAGCAGCTCCCAGGGGAACACTGAAGCTTTCTTT
TRBJ2-3 | . | TRBV2 | TRBD2 | CASSASGGASTDTQYF | TGTGCCAGCAGTGCTAGCGGGGGGGCTAGCACAGATACGCAGTATTTT
TRBJ2-5 | . | TRBV18 | TRBD2 | CASSPPGLAGGETQYF | TGTGCCAGCTCACCACCCGGACTAGCGGGGGGGGAGACCCAGTACTTC
TRBJ2-7 | few | TRBV5-4 | . | CASSQEVSSSYEQYF | TGTGCCAGCAGCCAAGAGGTCTCTAGCTCCTACGAGCAGTACTTC
TRBJ1-4 | . | TRBV13 | TRBD1 | CASSFRTGGQEKLFF | TGTGCCAGCAGCTTTCGGACAGGGGGTCAAGAAAAACTGTTTTTT
TRBJ1-1 | . | TRBV2 | TRBD1 | CASSLGTGPTEAFF | TGTGCCAGCAGTCTCGGGACAGGTCCTACTGAAGCTTTCTTT
TRBJ1-1 | few | TRBV11-1 | TRBD1 | CASSTQTGENEAFF | TGTGCCAGCAGCACCCAGACAGGGGAAAATGAAGCTTTCTTT
TRBJ2-3 | . | TRBV7-2 | TRBD2 | CASSLGAGGQTDTQYF | TGTGCCAGCAGCTTAGGGGCGGGGGGGCAAACAGATACGCAGTATTTT
TRBJ2-5 | . | TRBV7-6 | . | CASSFGGGHQETQYF | TGTGCCAGCAGCTTTGGGGGGGGGCACCAAGAGACCCAGTACTTC
TRBJ1-2 | . | TRBV5-1 | . | CASSLEVGAGYTF | TGCGCCAGCAGCTTGGAGGTAGGGGCTGGCTACACCTTC
TRBJ2-7 | . | TRBV27 | . | CASSLFTSPVVEQYF | TGTGCCAGCAGTTTATTTACTAGTCCAGTGGTAGAGCAGTACTTC
TRBJ2-1 | . | TRBV19 | TRBD2 | CASSPTSGGRGEQFF | TGTGCCAGTAGTCCGACTAGCGGGGGAAGGGGTGAGCAGTTCTTC
TRBJ1-5 | . | TRBV4-1 | TRBD1 | CASSHPGTGGHQPQHF | TGCGCCAGCAGCCACCCAGGGACAGGGGGCCATCAGCCCCAGCATTTT
TRBJ1-1 | . | TRBV2 | TRBD1 | CASRPDRVNTEAFF | TGTGCCAGCAGGCCAGACAGGGTGAACACTGAAGCTTTCTTT
TRBJ1-5 | . | TRBV6-5 | . | CASSYYGSPYQPQHF | TGTGCCAGCAGTTATTACGGGTCACCCTATCAGCCCCAGCATTTT
TRBJ1-2 | many | TRBV4-1 | TRBD1 | CASSQDDRGYGYTF | TGCGCCAGCAGCCAAGACGACAGGGGTTATGGCTACACCTTC
TRBJ2-7 | once | TRBV7-9 | . | CASTQTGYEQYF | TGTGCCAGCACCCAAACAGGGTACGAGCAGTACTTC
TRBJ1-2 | . | TRBV2 | . | CASSESGDYGYTF | TGTGCCAGCAGTGAATCAGGGGACTATGGCTACACCTTC
TRBJ1-6 | once | TRBV13 | TRBD1 | CASSLGPRTGVNSPLHF | TGTGCCAGCAGCTTAGGCCCCAGGACAGGGGTCAATTCACCCCTCCACTTT
TRBJ1-6 | . | TRBV11-2 | TRBD1 | CASSGQGRGNSPLHF | TGTGCCAGCAGCGGACAGGGCCGTGGAAATTCACCCCTCCACTTT
TRBJ2-3 | . | TRBV2 | . | CASSYGGASTDTQYF | TGTGCCAGCAGTTACGGCGGGGCTAGCACAGATACGCAGTATTTT
TRBJ1-5 | . | TRBV30 | TRBD1 | CAWSWQLPGTENQPQHF | TGTGCCTGGAGTTGGCAGTTGCCCGGGACAGAAAATCAGCCCCAGCATTTT
TRBJ1-2 | . | TRBV6-6 | . | CASSTGTQSNYGYTF | TGTGCCAGCAGTACCGGGACACAGTCTAACTATGGCTACACCTTC
TRBJ1-2 | . | TRBV5-6 | . | CASSLERVGYTF | TGTGCCAGCAGCTTGGAGCGGGTTGGCTACACCTTC
TRBJ2-1 | . | TRBV6-5 | TRBD2 | CASSYTSDSYNEQFF | TGTGCCAGCAGTTATACTAGCGACTCCTACAATGAGCAGTTCTTC
TRBJ1-1 | . | TRBV13 | . | CASSPGQSEAFF | TGTGCCAGCAGCCCAGGACAGAGTGAAGCTTTCTTT
TRBJ1-1 | few | TRBV27 | TRBD1 | CASSVGPPGQGAEAFF | TGTGCCAGCAGCGTAGGCCCGCCGGGACAGGGGGCGGAGGCTTTCTTT
TRBJ2-7 | . | TRBV6-5 | TRBD2 | CASSYSLAVAYEQYF | TGTGCCAGCAGTTACTCACTAGCGGTTGCCTACGAGCAGTACTTC
TRBJ1-6 | . | TRBV5-4 | . | CASSFNRRESYNSPLHF | TGTGCCAGCAGCTTTAACAGACGAGAGTCCTATAATTCACCCCTCCACTTT
TRBJ2-7 | . | TRBV5-1 | TRBD2 | CASSLGASGSYEQYF | TGCGCCAGCAGCTTGGGGGCTAGCGGCTCCTACGAGCAGTACTTC
TRBJ1-1 | once | TRBV18 | . | CASSPGLGNTEAFF | TGTGCCAGCTCACCGGGACTGGGGAACACTGAAGCTTTCTTT
TRBJ1-2 | . | TRBV9 | TRBD1 | CASSVEQGANYGYTF | TGTGCCAGCAGCGTAGAACAGGGGGCTAACTATGGCTACACCTTC
TRBJ1-2 | . | TRBV27 | . | CASSKDRHYGYTF | TGTGCCAGCAGTAAGGACAGACACTATGGCTACACCTTC
TRBJ2-7 | . | TRBV4-3 | . | CASSQDSAGELYEQYF | TGCGCCAGCAGCCAAGATTCGGCGGGCGAGCTCTACGAGCAGTACTTC
TRBJ2-7 | . | TRBV27 | TRBD2 | CASSFRSSGFYEQYF | TGTGCCAGCAGTTTTAGGTCTAGCGGATTTTACGAGCAGTACTTC
TRBJ2-2 | . | TRBV5-5 | TRBD1 | CASSLRTGKSNGELFF | TGTGCCAGCAGCTTGCGGACAGGGAAAAGTAACGGGGAGCTGTTTTTT
TRBJ1-1 | . | TRBV14 | . | CASSRNRDTEAFF | TGTGCCAGCAGCCGGAACAGGGACACTGAAGCTTTCTTT